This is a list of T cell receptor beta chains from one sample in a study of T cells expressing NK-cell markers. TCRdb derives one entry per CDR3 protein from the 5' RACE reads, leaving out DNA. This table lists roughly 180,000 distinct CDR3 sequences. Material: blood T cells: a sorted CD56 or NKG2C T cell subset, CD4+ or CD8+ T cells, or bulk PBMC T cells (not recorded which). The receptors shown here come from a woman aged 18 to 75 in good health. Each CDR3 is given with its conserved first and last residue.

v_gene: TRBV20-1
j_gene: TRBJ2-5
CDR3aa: CSALDGEETQYF

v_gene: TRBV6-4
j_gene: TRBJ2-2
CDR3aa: CASSDNFDRDTGELFF

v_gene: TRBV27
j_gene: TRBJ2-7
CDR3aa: CASSTRTGGTEQYF

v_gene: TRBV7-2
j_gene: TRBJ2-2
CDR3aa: CASRPWTGLTGELFF

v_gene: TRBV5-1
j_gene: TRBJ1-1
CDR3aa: CASSSTGVVTEAFF

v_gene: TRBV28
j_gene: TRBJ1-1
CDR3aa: CASRTGVSTEAFF

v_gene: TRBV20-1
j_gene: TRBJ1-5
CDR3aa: CSASGGGNQPQHF

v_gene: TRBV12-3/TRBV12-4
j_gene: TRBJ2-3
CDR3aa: CASTQIPPGLRADTQYF

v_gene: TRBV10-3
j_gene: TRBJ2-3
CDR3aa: CAIREGVGVRTDTQYF

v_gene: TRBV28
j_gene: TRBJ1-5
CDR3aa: CASSLEVPKAQHF

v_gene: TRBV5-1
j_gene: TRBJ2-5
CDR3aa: CASSAGPQSSETQYF

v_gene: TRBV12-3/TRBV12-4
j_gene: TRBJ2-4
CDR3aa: CASSNHDRANIQYF

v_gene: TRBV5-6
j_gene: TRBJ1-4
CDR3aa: CASSPSTGNREKLFF

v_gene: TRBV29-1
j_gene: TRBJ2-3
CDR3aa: CSVASGTSVADTQYF

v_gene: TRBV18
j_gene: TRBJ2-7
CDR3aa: CASSPRRESYEQYF

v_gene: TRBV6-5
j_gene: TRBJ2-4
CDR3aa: CASSYSQGLGNIQYF

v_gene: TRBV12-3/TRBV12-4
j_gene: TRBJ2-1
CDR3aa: CASSTQSGGEQFF

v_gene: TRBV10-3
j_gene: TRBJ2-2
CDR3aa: CAILAGGPIGELFF

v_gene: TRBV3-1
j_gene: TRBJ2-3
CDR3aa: CASSQGPGLDTQYF

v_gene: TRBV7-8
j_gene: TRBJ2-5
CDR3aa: CASSRGQGVETQYF

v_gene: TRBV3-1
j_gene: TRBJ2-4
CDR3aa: CASSQVQGGVLDIQYF

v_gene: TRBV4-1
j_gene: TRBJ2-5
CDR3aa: CASSHPGRFRETQYF

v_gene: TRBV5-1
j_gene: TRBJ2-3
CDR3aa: CASSRRTSTDTQYF

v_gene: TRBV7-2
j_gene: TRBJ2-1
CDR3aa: CASSLGGLAGVSEQFF

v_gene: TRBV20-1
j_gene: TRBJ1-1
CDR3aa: CSAPPDRGYSEAFF

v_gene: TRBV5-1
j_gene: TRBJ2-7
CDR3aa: CASSVTNRAESEQYF

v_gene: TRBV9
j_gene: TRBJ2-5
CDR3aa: CASSDRGLGTQYF

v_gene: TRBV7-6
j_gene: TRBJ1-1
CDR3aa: CASSPGAGFEAFF

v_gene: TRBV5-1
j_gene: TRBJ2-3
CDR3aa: CASSFLAGSTDTQYF

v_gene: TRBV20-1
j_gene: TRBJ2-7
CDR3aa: CSAKEQGLPYEQYF

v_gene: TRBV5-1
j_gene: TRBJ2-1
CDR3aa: CASRGRGGRGEQFF

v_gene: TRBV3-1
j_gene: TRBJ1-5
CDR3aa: CASSPIGGGRGQPQHF

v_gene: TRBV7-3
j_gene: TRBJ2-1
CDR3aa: CASSMTGLEQFF

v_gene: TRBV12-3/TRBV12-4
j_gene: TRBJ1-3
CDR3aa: CASSRGGDTIYF

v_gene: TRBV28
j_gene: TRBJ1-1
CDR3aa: CATNRQVLSTEAFF

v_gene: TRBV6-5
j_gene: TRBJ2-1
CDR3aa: CASSGRGNEQFF

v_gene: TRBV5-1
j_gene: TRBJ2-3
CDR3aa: CASSGWSGRRPFRGTQYF

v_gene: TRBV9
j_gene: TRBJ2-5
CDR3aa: CASSATRGSKETQYF

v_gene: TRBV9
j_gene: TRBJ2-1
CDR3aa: CASSDSRGPTAYNEQFF

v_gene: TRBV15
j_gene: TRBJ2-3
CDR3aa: CATSDSLPGGGHSTDTQYF

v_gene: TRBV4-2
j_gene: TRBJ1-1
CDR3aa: CASSQEYARGQVEAFF

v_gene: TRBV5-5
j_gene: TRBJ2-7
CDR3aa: CASSWNRGRSEQYF

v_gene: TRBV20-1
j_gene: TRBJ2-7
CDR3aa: CSARAEDGSYEQYF

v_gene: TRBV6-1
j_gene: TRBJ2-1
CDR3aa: CASSEGLSRGNNEQFF

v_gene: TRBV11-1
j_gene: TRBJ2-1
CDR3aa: CASSVGGSLRVEQFF